The T cell receptor beta chain under discussion was sequenced for a study of tumor and adjacent non-tumor tissue in lung cancer. Study summary: Patients comprised about a dozen adenocarcinoma, a couple of squamous cell carcinoma and 1 small cell lung cancer.

Three rounds of nested PCR, following a modified ARM-PCR protocol, produced the TCRbeta library. TCRdb ran MiXCR on the multiplex PCR reads and lists one entry per CDR3 protein. The sample contains some 100,000 distinct CDR3 sequences, around three fifths of which appear only once. On this clonotype itself: The junction departs from germline at one end; a sequencing error may be responsible.

CDR3 length: 15 residues. Germline loops: CDR1 WSHSY, CDR2 SAAADI. RNA was extracted from bulk tissue without any cell sorting. The normal lung tissue was taken more than 3 cm from the tumor edge. The sample was distant non-tumor lung tissue. V and J are TRBV10-2 and TRBJ2-7; a possible D gene is TRBD1 (5 bases). The sequence was collected from a young man with non-small cell lung cancer. The CDR3: CTSSVVWQGPYEEHF. For the CDR3, the DNA is TGCACCAGCAGTGTTGTCTGGCAGGGTCCATACGAGGAGCACTTC.